Below are 5 T cell receptor beta chains sequenced from a single sample in a study of tumor-infiltrating lymphocytes in localized non-small cell lung cancer. Profiling relied on immunoSEQ multiplex PCR, and the TCRdb table lists in-frame clones only, not all of them. The repertoire holds 9,000 to 10,000 clones, around 73% seen once, with around a tenth in the top ten. The material sequenced was lung tumor tissue. Source of these receptors: a human donor with non-small cell lung cancer.

The V gene is TRBV14, the J gene TRBJ2-5; 7 nucleotides agree with TRBD2. The CDR3 sequence is 15 residues long. V gave up 0 bases and J gave up 6 bases; unmatched junction bases: 7. CDR1 is SGHDN and CDR2 is FVKESK in the germline V gene. CDR3 sequence: CASSQERGVGKTQYF. The CDR3 DNA reads as TGTGCCAGCAGCCAAGAACGGGGGGTCGGAAAGACCCAGTACTTC.

The chain carries TRBV30 and TRBJ2-2; D is unclear. CDR3 size: 12 residues. Germline CDR1 reads GTSNPN; CDR2 reads SVGIG (reference sequence). Trimming pared 2 bases from V and 1 base from J, leaving 2 bases between. The CDR3 here is CAWSMNTGELFF. Here the CDR3 DNA reads TGTGCCTGGAGTATGAACACCGGGGAGCTGTTTTTT.

The chain couples TRBV30 to TRBJ2-5; D assignment may be TRBD1 or TRBD2 (5 bases each). The CDR3 spans 13 residues. Germline V gene sequence: CDR1 GTSNPN, CDR2 SVGIG (reference sequence). The V and J ends lost 5 bases and 2 bases respectively, with 12 bases between them. The CDR3, as DNA: TGTGCCTGGCTAGGGACCTTACAAGAGACCCAGTACTTC. It yields the protein CAWLGTLQETQYF.

The chain links TRBV4-2 to TRBJ1-1; 8 nucleotides line up with TRBD1. Germline CDR1 is LGHNA and CDR2 is YNFKEQ. Losses at the gene ends were 0 bases for V and 6 bases for J; bases not matched to a gene: 6. The CDR3 runs to 15 residues. The CDR3 loop is CASSQEDRATAEAFF. DNA for the CDR3: TGTGCCAGCAGCCAAGAGGACAGGGCAACGGCTGAAGCTTTCTTT.

In this sample, this clone turned up a few times. The V and J genes are TRBV18 and TRBJ2-5; D gene uncertain. In germline, CDR1 is KGHSH, CDR2 LQKENI. This CDR3 spans 12 amino acids. V lost 4 bases to trimming and J lost 5 bases, with 8 bases between them. The CDR3 loop is CASSRPPETQYF. The CDR3 bases are TGTGCCAGCTCACGGCCCCCGGAGACCCAGTACTTC.